Following are 2 T cell receptor beta chains from one sample sequenced in a study of T-cell reconstitution after alpha-beta-depleted transplantation in children. Unique molecular identifiers tagged the TCRbeta library. TCRdb itself ran the PCR reads through MiXCR, one entry per CDR3 protein. The sample includes about 500,000 distinct CDR3 sequences, about an eighth seen only once; the top ten take 14%. The sequencing here drew on PBMCs, mostly from graft donor cells, taken 180 days after TCRalphabeta/CD19-depleted stem cell transplant. The receptors were sampled from a female patient aged 2-9 years who had a stem cell transplant for aplastic anemia, so the T cells may come from the graft donor.

This clonotype was recorded at least ten times. This rearrangement joins TRBV28 to TRBJ2-7; 11 bases align to TRBD2. V shed 5 bases and J 3 bases; nucleotides not matched to a gene: 6. Germline CDR1 MDHEN, CDR2 SYDVKM. The CDR3 has 15 residues. Here the CDR3 reads CASSPLTSGNYEQYF. The CDR3, as DNA: TGTGCCAGCAGTCCCCTGACTAGCGGGAACTACGAGCAGTACTTC.

This clonotype was detected a few times. V gene TRBV12-3 or TRBV12-4 combines with J gene TRBJ2-3, with D unresolved. The V end lost 6 bases, the J end lost 3 bases, and 19 bases lay between the germline ends. This CDR3 has 16 amino acids. CDR3 protein: CASSRRLLLRTDTQYF. CDR3 DNA sequence: TGTGCCAGCAGCCGACGGCTCCTCCTCCGGACAGATACGCAGTATTTT.